This passage covers 5 T cell receptor beta chains from one sample sequenced in a study of cytomegalovirus exposure and HLA in healthy donors. Clones were sequenced by immunoSEQ multiplex PCR, and TCRdb holds only the in-frame ones, with some missing. The sample shows 250,000 to 400,000 clones, 70% to 90% of them seen only once. Sequenced material: PBMCs. The receptors shown here come from a man aged 25-45 years in good health and CMV-seronegative.

The chain's CDR3 is CASSSIQGLSSYEQYF. CDR3 nucleotides: TGTGCCAGCAGCTCTATTCAGGGACTATCCTCCTACGAGCAGTACTTC. The chain couples TRBV11-2 to TRBJ2-7, with 7 bases that match TRBD2. V lost 4 bases to trimming and J lost 0 bases; unmatched junction nucleotides: 9. The CDR3 sequence is 16 residues long. Looked up from germline, CDR1 is SGHAT and CDR2 is FQNNGV. Together with reference TRBV11-2 and TRBJ2-7, the CDR3 gives the full variable domain: EAGVAQSPRYKIIEKRQSVAFWCNPISGHATLYWYQQILGQGPKLLIQFQNNGVVDDSQLPKDRFSAERLKGVDSTLKIQPAKLEDSAVYLCASSSIQGLSSYEQYFGPGTRLTVT.

V usage is TRBV5-4 and J usage is TRBJ2-7; the match to TRBD1 covers 11 bases. V lost 4 bases to trimming and J lost 9 bases; unmatched junction nucleotides: 12. This CDR3 is 15 amino acids long. The V gene's germline CDR1 is SGHNT and CDR2 YYREEE (reference sequence). The CDR3 nucleotides read TGTGCCAGCAGCCGTTGGACAGGGGGCTTAGCTGGGCAGTACTTC. The encoded protein is CASSRWTGGLAGQYF. Together with reference TRBV5-4 and TRBJ2-7, the CDR3 gives the full variable domain: ETGVTQSPTHLIKTRGQQVTLRCSSQSGHNTVSWYQQALGQGPQFIFQYYREEENGRGNFPPRFSGLQFPNYSSELNVNALELDDSALYLCASSRWTGGLAGQYFGPGTRLTVT.

The rearrangement joins TRBV28 to TRBJ2-4, with TRBD2 matching 8 bases. The germline gives CDR1 MDHEN, CDR2 SYDVKM. The CDR3 covers 15 residues. J lost 2 bases, V lost 6 bases, and 6 bases had no gene match. The CDR3 is CASSRRGGTKNIQYF. The DNA for the CDR3 is TGTGCCAGCAGCAGACGGGGGGGCACCAAAAACATTCAGTACTTC.

The rearrangement links TRBV14 to TRBJ1-2; TRBD1 matches 7 bases. With V trimmed by 1 base and J by 2 bases, 7 bases remained unmatched. Germline CDR1 SGHDN, CDR2 FVKESK. The CDR3 loop spans 16 amino acids. The CDR3: CASSQVGGPANYGYTF. The CDR3 coding sequence is TGTGCCAGCAGCCAAGTAGGGGGCCCAGCGAACTATGGCTACACCTTC. Full variable domain (missing parts from reference TRBV14 and TRBJ1-2): EAGVTQFPSHSVIEKGQTVTLRCDPISGHDNLYWYRRVMGKEIKFLLHFVKESKQDESGMPNNRFLAERTGGTYSTLKVQPAELEDSGVYFCASSQVGGPANYGYTFGSGTRLTVV.

The J gene is TRBJ1-2, the V gene TRBV5-1; the D gene is possibly TRBD1 (5 bases). Germline values: CDR1 SGHRS, CDR2 YFSETQ. The germline V and J ends were trimmed by 4 bases and 0 bases, with 10 bases remaining between them. The CDR3 runs to 14 residues. The CDR3 region has the DNA TGCGCCAGCAGCACTTCGGGGGCTAACTATGGCTACACCTTC. It specifies CASSTSGANYGYTF.